These 7 T cell receptor beta chains were all obtained from the same sample, sequenced in a study of shared clonotypes between healthy human individuals (dated by TCRdb to the early 2020s). Libraries were built with the immunoSEQ multiplex PCR assay. TCRdb carries this immuneACCESS record with in-frame sequences only. Its versions omit some clonotypes, under half of them owing to an unresolved V gene in the studies checked, with the rest unexplained. Recorded for this sample are over a million clones; 95% to 99% of them occurred a single time. The ten largest clones add up to roughly 0.42% of the sample. Sequenced input: naive CD4+ T cells sorted from blood. This sample's cell subset or site label indicates: CD45RA+ positively selected. The receptor set was obtained from a man aged 25-45 years in good health.

The CDR3 is CASSEDSPYQPQHF. In DNA, the CDR3 is TGTGCCAGCAGTGAAGACAGCCCCTATCAGCCCCAGCATTTT. The chain couples TRBV28 to TRBJ1-5; tentative D call: TRBD1 (5 bases). The CDR3 has 14 amino acids. CDR1 and CDR2 (germline): MDHEN, SYDVKM. V lost 5 bases and J lost 5, with 13 bases in between.

The rearrangement joins TRBV6-6 to TRBJ2-7, with TRBD2 identical over 10 bases. Germline CDR1 MNHNY, CDR2 SVGAGI (reference sequence). The CDR3 runs to 14 residues. Germline trimming cut 2 bases from V and 2 bases from J; bases unmatched to any gene: 0. This CDR3 is CASSYGTSAYEQYF. The CDR3 DNA reads TGTGCCAGCAGTTACGGGACTAGCGCCTACGAGCAGTACTTC.

The chain uses TRBV5-5 and TRBJ2-1; TRBD2 matches at 8 bases. The CDR3 covers 17 residues. Per the germline V gene, CDR1 is SGHKS and CDR2 is YYEKEE (reference sequence). Trimming cost V 0 bases and J 7 bases; bases outside gene matches: 12. CDR3 nucleotide sequence: TGTGCCAGCAGCTTGGGATGGGGACTAGGGGCTACAAATGAGCAGTTCTTC. Translation gives CASSLGWGLGATNEQFF.

The chain uses TRBV20-1 and TRBJ1-1; perhaps TRBD1 as D (5 bases). The CDR3 runs 11 residues. The germline V gene has CDR1 DFQATT and CDR2 SNEGSKA (reference sequence). V shed 6 bases and J shed 11 bases, with 16 bases lying between them. CDR3 bases: TGCAGTGCAGAGCAGGGCGACTTGGCTTTCTTT. It codes for CSAEQGDLAFF.

The CDR3 reads CASSPAGTGTDYEQYF. The CDR3 bases are TGTGCCAGCAGCCCCGCGGGGACAGGGACCGACTACGAGCAGTACTTC. The chain has TRBV5-4 and TRBJ2-7, with TRBD1 identical over 9 bases. This CDR3 spans 16 amino acids. Losses at the gene ends were 4 bases for V and 3 bases for J; bases not matched to a gene: 11. The germline gives CDR1 SGHNT, CDR2 YYREEE (reference sequence).

V is TRBV7-6 and J is TRBJ2-2, with TRBD2 identical over 12 bases. Germline-derived CDR1 and CDR2 are SGHVS and FNYEAQ. V shed 2 bases and J 3 bases; nucleotides not matched to a gene: 7. The CDR3 covers 18 residues. The CDR3 loop is CASSLRLAGAADTGELFF. The CDR3 nucleotides read TGTGCCAGCAGCTTACGACTAGCGGGAGCTGCGGACACCGGGGAGCTGTTTTTT.

The chain carries TRBV11-2 and TRBJ1-4; D gene unclear. The CDR3 loop spans 16 amino acids. CDR1 is SGHAT, CDR2 FQNNGV, per germline. V lost 1 base, J lost 8 bases, and 17 bases lay in between. DNA of the CDR3: TGTGCCAGCAGCTTAGGTTTCTCGTGGGTGGAAGAAAAACTGTTTTTT. This gives the protein CASSLGFSWVEEKLFF.